The 9 T cell receptor beta chains given below trace back to one sample, sequenced in a study of cytotoxic CD8 clonotypes in ibrutinib-treated CLL. Sequenced by immunoSEQ multiplex PCR; TCRdb stores in-frame clones only, minus some. Seen here are over 100,000 clones, 70% to 90% observed once, and the top ten hold approximately 2%. The starting material was PBMCs, obtained after 24 months of ibrutinib treatment. The receptors originated from a human donor with chronic lymphocytic leukemia.

This chain joins TRBV7-2 and TRBJ2-1, with a weak D call TRBD2 (6 bases). The CDR3 runs to 14 residues. The V end lost 6 bases, the J end lost 9 bases, and 18 bases lay between the germline ends. The V gene's germline CDR1 is SGHTA and CDR2 FQGNSA. This CDR3 reads CASRVEGNVGEQFF. The CDR3 DNA reads as TGTGCCAGCAGGGTGGAGGGAAATGTTGGTGAGCAGTTCTTC.

This chain uses TRBV19 with TRBJ2-1, with 8 bases identical to TRBD2. Trimming cost V 3 bases and J 5 bases; bases outside gene matches: 6. Germline V gene lookup returns CDR1 LNHDA and CDR2 SQIVND (reference sequence). This CDR3 has 15 amino acids. The CDR3 sequence is CASSISGLGDNEQFF. CDR3 DNA: TGTGCCAGTAGTATCTCGGGACTAGGAGACAATGAGCAGTTCTTC.

This chain joins TRBV2 and TRBJ2-7; maybe TRBD1 (7 bases). Germline lookup yields CDR1 SNHLY and CDR2 FYNNEI. V was clipped by 7 bases and J by 2 bases, with 18 bases between them. The CDR3 spans 15 residues. The chain's CDR3 is CASMRGLAHTYEQYF. Here the CDR3 DNA reads TGTGCCAGCATGAGGGGGCTAGCGCACACCTACGAGCAGTACTTC. Based on the CDR3 plus reference TRBV2 and TRBJ2-7, the full variable domain is EPEVTQTPSHQVTQMGQEVILRCVPISNHLYFYWYRQILGQKVEFLVSFYNNEISEKSEIFDDQFSVERPDGSNFTLKIRSTKLEDSAMYFCASMRGLAHTYEQYFGPGTRLTVT.

V is TRBV5-1 and J is TRBJ2-1; TRBD2 matches at 12 bases. The V gene's germline CDR1 is SGHRS and CDR2 YFSETQ. This CDR3 has 15 amino acids. The J segment lost 12 bases and the V segment lost 4 bases, leaving 11 bases of the junction unmatched. The CDR3 bases are TGCGCCAGCAGCCCCGCTAGCGGGGGGGCCTTGGGGCAGTTCTTC. Translation gives CASSPASGGALGQFF.

CDR3 protein: CASSIMRQASNEQFF. The CDR3 nucleotides are TGTGCCAGTAGTATAATGAGACAGGCGAGTAATGAGCAGTTCTTC. This sequence joins TRBV19 and TRBJ2-1; D possibly corresponds to TRBD1 (6 bases). The CDR3 extends over 15 amino acids. V was shortened by 2 bases and J by 7 bases, with 15 bases between the two germline ends. Germline CDR1 LNHDA, CDR2 SQIVND (reference sequence).

V usage is TRBV6-6 and J usage is TRBJ1-1, with D hard to call. This CDR3 has 14 amino acids. V lost 6 bases to trimming and J lost 11 bases, with 22 bases between them. Germline-derived CDR1 and CDR2 are MNHNY and SVGAGI (reference sequence). CDR3 DNA: TGTGCCAGCAGCGACGGACGGAGCAACCCTGGGGCTTTCTTT. Protein product: CASSDGRSNPGAFF.

This chain uses TRBV4-2 with TRBJ2-7; D is undetermined. Trimming took 0 bases from V and 7 from J, leaving 10 bases between them. The germline gives CDR1 LGHNA, CDR2 YNFKEQ. The CDR3 runs to 13 residues. Here the CDR3 reads CASSQEREREQYF. For the CDR3, the DNA is TGTGCCAGCAGCCAAGAAAGGGAACGGGAGCAGTACTTC.

This chain connects TRBV9 to TRBJ1-1; possible D gene TRBD1, 5 bases. V shed 0 bases and J shed 5 bases, with 11 bases lying between them. This CDR3 contains 14 residues. CDR1 SGDLS and CDR2 YYNGEE come from the germline V gene. CDR3 in amino acids: CASSVAGGGTEAFF. The CDR3 DNA follows: TGTGCCAGCAGCGTAGCGGGGGGTGGGACTGAAGCTTTCTTT. The full variable domain, its missing parts supplied by reference TRBV9 and TRBJ1-1, is DSGVTQTPKHLITATGQRVTLRCSPRSGDLSVYWYQQSLDQGLQFLIQYYNGEERAKGNILERFSAQQFPDLHSELNLSSLELGDSALYFCASSVAGGGTEAFFGQGTRLTVV.

The V call is TRBV5-1, the J call TRBJ2-1; a possible D gene is TRBD2 (6 bases). CDR3 length equals 15 residues. CDR1 is SGHRS and CDR2 is YFSETQ in the germline V gene. V lost 2 bases and J lost 8, with 17 bases in between. CDR3 loop: CASSFGGTFSHEQFF. The DNA of the CDR3 is TGCGCCAGCAGCTTTGGGGGGACCTTTTCCCATGAGCAGTTCTTC.